This T cell receptor beta chain was captured by sequencing in a study of shared clonotypes between healthy human individuals. The CDR3 spans 11 residues. Looked up from germline, CDR1 is MGHRA and CDR2 is YSYEKL. V was cut by 2 bases and J by 12 bases, with 10 bases left in between. Genomic DNA belonging to each subset was distributed in equal measure over several immunoSEQ plates. Per the study methods: Junction-only sequences without quality scores were provided by ImmunoSEQ, so filtering was different. Clones were sequenced by immunoSEQ multiplex PCR, and TCRdb holds only the in-frame ones, with some missing. The V and J calls and clone size come from that table; D and trimming were worked out from the DNA. The data hold about 2,500,000 clones, with around 94% observed a single time. Donors, healthy HIV-negative adults, lacked recent acute infections or vaccinations.

The chain is built from TRBV4-1 and TRBJ1-1; D is uncertain. The sequence derives from a man in his late teens or twenties in good health. The sample taken for sequencing was naive CD4+ T cells sorted from blood. Documented subset: CD45RA+ positively selected. This chain's CDR3 is CASSQYSETFF. CDR3 nucleotide sequence: TGCGCCAGCAGCCAATATTCGGAAACTTTCTTT.